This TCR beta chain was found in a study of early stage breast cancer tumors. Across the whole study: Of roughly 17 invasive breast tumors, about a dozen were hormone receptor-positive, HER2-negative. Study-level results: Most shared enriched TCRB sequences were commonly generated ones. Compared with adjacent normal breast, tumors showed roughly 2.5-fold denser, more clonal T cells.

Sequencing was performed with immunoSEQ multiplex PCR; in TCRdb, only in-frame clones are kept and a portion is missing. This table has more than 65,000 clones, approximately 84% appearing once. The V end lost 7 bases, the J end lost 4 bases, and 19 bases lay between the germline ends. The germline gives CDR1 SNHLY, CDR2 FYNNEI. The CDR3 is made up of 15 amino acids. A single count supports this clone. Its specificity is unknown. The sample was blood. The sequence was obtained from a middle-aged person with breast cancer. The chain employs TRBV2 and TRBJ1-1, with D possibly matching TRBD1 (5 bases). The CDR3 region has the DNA TGTGCCAGCACCGCGGACGGGGCCGTCTTCACTGAAGCTTTCTTT. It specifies CASTADGAVFTEAFF.